The 22 T cell receptor beta chains listed next were all sequenced from one sample in a study of Ad26.COV2.S vaccination and SARS-CoV-2 variants. Treatment: 15 to 20 received Ad26.COV2.S at low or high dose, single or two shots; several received placebo; per-sample allocation not given. After the first vaccine or placebo injection, samples were drawn on day 63. Using immunoSEQ multiplex PCR, the repertoire was profiled, and TCRdb retains in-frame clones only, with some absent. The sample lists roughly 450,000 clones; around 90% were seen once. Here the sequenced sample was peripheral blood, taken in a trial of Ad26.COV2.S vaccine versus placebo. Receptors originate from a person between 18 and 60 years old who received the Ad26.COV2.S COVID-19 vaccine or a placebo.

The chain links TRBV2 to TRBJ2-6; D is uncertain. The CDR3 covers 13 residues. The germline CDR1 and CDR2 sequences are SNHLY and FYNNEI. V lost 4 bases and J 0 bases, leaving 1 base between the germline ends. The DNA for the CDR3 is TGTGCCAGCAGTGTCTCTGGGGCCAACGTCCTGACTTTC. This sequence encodes CASSVSGANVLTF.

The chain uses TRBV25-1 and TRBJ2-6; D unclear. Looked up from germline, CDR1 is MGHDK and CDR2 is SYGVNS. The V end was cut by 3 bases, the J end by 1 base, with 13 bases between. This CDR3 is 17 amino acids long. DNA of the CDR3: TGTGCCAGCAGTGAGTCCGTTTGGGGTTCTGGGGCCAACGTCCTGACTTTC. This translates into CASSESVWGSGANVLTF.

The CDR3 protein is CASSHGSNTEAFF. The CDR3 DNA reads TGTGCCAGCAGCCATGGGTCGAACACTGAAGCTTTCTTT. The chain joins TRBV3-1 (or the pseudogene TRBV3-2) to TRBJ1-1; D is undetermined. CDR1 is LGHDT and CDR2 is YNNKEL in the germline V gene (reference sequence). With 3 bases removed from V and 1 base from J, the gap between germline ends came to 6 bases. The CDR3 runs 13 residues.

The chain is built from TRBV28 and TRBJ2-7, with 8 positions matching TRBD1. Germline CDR1 reads MDHEN; CDR2 reads SYDVKM. V lost 6 bases and J lost 1; bases outside the gene matches: 8. The CDR3 consists of 15 residues. This CDR3 is CASRDQGAYSYEQYF. In DNA, the CDR3 is TGTGCCAGCAGGGACCAGGGGGCTTATTCCTACGAGCAGTACTTC.

The chain combines TRBV7-9 with TRBJ1-5; D call uncertain. V was cut by 2 bases and J by 4 bases, with 6 bases left in between. The CDR3 spans 13 residues. Germline loops: CDR1 SEHNR, CDR2 FQNEAQ (reference sequence). The CDR3: CASSLQENQPQHF. CDR3 DNA sequence: TGTGCCAGCAGCTTACAGGAGAATCAGCCCCAGCATTTT.

The chain links TRBV6-2 or TRBV6-3 to TRBJ1-1; D not resolved. Germline V gives CDR1 MNHEY, CDR2 SVGEGT. V lost 0 bases and J 5 bases, leaving 10 bases between the germline ends. This CDR3 has 14 amino acids. The CDR3 loop reads CASSYSKTGTEAFF. DNA for the CDR3: TGTGCCAGCAGTTACTCGAAGACGGGGACTGAAGCTTTCTTT.

Concerning this clone: The sample carries other DNA sequences with the same CDR3. The V gene is TRBV9, the J gene TRBJ2-5; D unresolved. The CDR3 runs to 12 residues. CDR1 and CDR2 (germline): SGDLS, YYNGEE. V lost 0 bases, J lost 5 bases, and 5 bases lay in between. As DNA, the CDR3 is TGTGCCAGCAGCGTAGTTGGGGAGACCCAGTACTTC. This translates into CASSVVGETQYF.

This chain joins TRBV6-5 and TRBJ1-1, with 9 bases aligning to TRBD1. CDR1 and CDR2 from the germline V gene are MNHEY and SVGAGI. J lost 1 base, V lost 7 bases, and 7 bases had no gene match. The CDR3 length is 15 residues. For the CDR3, the DNA is TGTGCCAGCAAAAGGACGGGACAGGGGAACACTGAAGCTTTCTTT. Translated: CASKRTGQGNTEAFF.

Notes on this clone: This CDR3 is also generated by other DNA sequences in the sample. The chain recombines TRBV7-9 with TRBJ1-1; no firm D call. The CDR3 totals 12 residues. Germline V gene data show CDR1 as SEHNR and CDR2 as FQNEAQ (reference sequence). The V end was cut by 4 bases, the J end by 1 base, with 4 bases between. The CDR3 sequence is CASSWGNTEAFF. The CDR3 DNA reads TGTGCCAGCAGCTGGGGGAACACTGAAGCTTTCTTT.

The rearrangement uses TRBV6-6 and TRBJ2-7; 13 nucleotides line up with TRBD2. CDR1 and CDR2 from the germline V gene are MNHNY and SVGAGI (reference sequence). This CDR3 contains 15 residues. V was clipped by 6 bases and J by 5 bases; unmatched bases: 7. The CDR3 loop reads CASRPGTSGINEQYF. The DNA of the CDR3 is TGTGCCAGCAGGCCCGGGACTAGCGGGATCAACGAGCAGTACTTC.

The chain is built from TRBV19 and TRBJ2-3, with 7 bases matching TRBD2. Losses at the gene ends were 2 bases for V and 5 bases for J; bases not matched to a gene: 7. Germline V gene data show CDR1 as LNHDA and CDR2 as SQIVND (reference sequence). The CDR3 sequence is 15 residues long. The CDR3 nucleotides read TGTGCCAGTAGTATAATTGAGGGAGGGCAAGATACGCAGTATTTT. This encodes CASSIIEGGQDTQYF.

The chain joins TRBV30 to TRBJ1-1, with 10 bases fitting TRBD1. Per germline, CDR1 GTSNPN and CDR2 SVGIG (reference sequence). Unmatched junction bases numbered 4, after V lost 1 base and J lost 5 bases. The CDR3 totals 14 residues. In nucleotides, the CDR3 is TGTGCCTGGAGTGGGGGACAGGGGAATACTGAAGCTTTCTTT. Encoded protein: CAWSGGQGNTEAFF.

The CDR3 here is CASSYRGTYNEQFF. For the CDR3, the DNA is TGTGCCAGCAGTTACCGGGGGACTTACAATGAGCAGTTCTTC. V is TRBV6-2 or TRBV6-3 and J is TRBJ2-1, with D tentatively TRBD2 (6 bases). V was clipped by 2 bases and J by 4 bases, with 9 bases between them. CDR1 and CDR2 from the germline V gene are MNHEY and SVGEGT. This CDR3 is built from 14 residues.

The chain uses TRBV2 and TRBJ1-4; 8 bases fit TRBD1. CDR3 length equals 16 residues. With 4 bases clipped from V and 2 bases from J, the junction kept 6 bases outside the gene matches. The germline CDR1 and CDR2 sequences are SNHLY and FYNNEI. CDR3 loop: CASSGEDRATNEKLFF. In nucleotides, the CDR3 is TGTGCCAGCAGTGGAGAGGACAGGGCCACTAATGAAAAACTGTTTTTT.

V gene TRBV7-2 combines with J gene TRBJ2-7; D may be TRBD1 (6 bases). The CDR3 has 14 amino acids. Germline CDR1 reads SGHTA; CDR2 reads FQGNSA. Trimming stripped 7 bases from V and 2 bases from J, with 15 bases between. CDR3 sequence reads: CASTRGRGPYEQYF. Written as DNA, the CDR3 is TGTGCCAGCACGCGCGGCAGGGGCCCCTACGAGCAGTACTTC.

The rearrangement links TRBV7-6 to TRBJ1-1, with 8 bases matching TRBD1. This CDR3 region has 14 residues. Germline lookup yields CDR1 SGHVS and CDR2 FNYEAQ. Trimming removed 4 bases from V and 2 bases from J; junction bases left unmatched: 3. The CDR3 nucleotides are TGTGCCAGCAGCTCAGGGGGCAGTAACACTGAAGCTTTCTTT. Amino acids: CASSSGGSNTEAFF.

The chain combines TRBV3-1 (or the pseudogene TRBV3-2) with TRBJ2-1; D perhaps matches TRBD2 (5 bases). Deletions cut 4 bases from V and 10 bases from J, with 11 bases between. Germline V gene data show CDR1 as LGHDT and CDR2 as YNNKEL (reference sequence). This CDR3 has 12 residues. This CDR3 reads CASSRLAGEQFF. Here the CDR3 DNA reads TGTGCCAGCAGCCGTCTAGCCGGGGAGCAGTTCTTC.

The V call is TRBV9, the J call TRBJ1-2; D call uncertain. The V end lost 2 bases, the J end lost 0 bases, and 8 bases lay between the germline ends. From germline, CDR1 is SGDLS and CDR2 YYNGEE. This CDR3 has 14 amino acids. In DNA form, the CDR3 reads TGTGCCAGCAGCGTCTACGGGGCTAACTATGGCTACACCTTC. Its protein product is CASSVYGANYGYTF.

The chain links TRBV5-4 to TRBJ1-4; 7 positions agree with TRBD1. Germline V gene lookup returns CDR1 SGHNT and CDR2 YYREEE (reference sequence). J gave up 5 bases and V 6 bases, and 13 bases lay outside the gene matches. This CDR3 has 16 residues. CDR3 bases: TGTGCCAGCACGTCCCGGCCGGGACAGACGAATGAAAAACTGTTTTTT. As protein: CASTSRPGQTNEKLFF.

The rearrangement joins TRBV10-3 to TRBJ1-6; perhaps TRBD1 as D (5 bases). Germline loops: CDR1 ENHRY, CDR2 SYGVKD. V was pared by 3 bases and J by 1 base, with 10 bases between. The CDR3 spans 16 residues. CDR3 DNA: TGTGCCATCAGTGATGCAGGGATTTCCTATAATTCACCCCTCCACTTT. It specifies CAISDAGISYNSPLHF.

CDR3 residues: CASSPDSGNTIYF. As DNA, the CDR3 is TGCGCCAGCAGCCCAGACTCTGGAAACACCATATATTTT. The chain is built from TRBV5-1 and TRBJ1-3; D is unclear. CDR1 is SGHRS, CDR2 YFSETQ, per germline. Trimming pared 4 bases from V and 0 bases from J, leaving 5 bases between. The CDR3 covers 13 residues.

The chain employs TRBV20-1 and TRBJ1-4; D is uncertain. Germline V gene data show CDR1 as DFQATT and CDR2 as SNEGSKA (reference sequence). The CDR3 loop spans 11 amino acids. V was clipped by 5 bases and J by 2 bases, with 3 bases between them. The CDR3 sequence is CSAWTNEKLFF. CDR3 in DNA: TGCAGTGCTTGGACTAATGAAAAACTGTTTTTT.